A selection of T cell receptor beta chains follows, all from one sample in a study of blood T cell repertoires in COVID-19. Assay: immunoSEQ multiplex PCR; the TCRdb copy retains only in-frame clones and omits some. The profile covers about 190,000 clones, with under 90% appearing a single time and around 7% taken by the ten largest. The sample taken for sequencing was peripheral blood. The receptors were gathered from a man between 40 and 49 years old with acute or convalescent COVID-19. Each CDR3 is given with its conserved first and last residue. The D gene is left open where the match is weak. Size values are once, few and many counts, or a class for expanded clones, and some rows have none.

TGTGCCAGCAGCTTAGTCCCACAAGCGGGGGGGTTTTACCAAGAGACCCAGTACTTC | CASSLVPQAGGFYQETQYF | TRBD2 | TRBJ2-5 | TRBV7-2 | NA
TGTGCCAGCAGGCCCCAGACAGGGTATGGCTACACCTTC | CASRPQTGYGYTF | TRBD1 | TRBJ1-2 | TRBV3-1/TRBV3-2 | NA
TGTGCCTGGAGTGTAAGGGGCGCAGATACGCAGTATTTT | CAWSVRGADTQYF | NA | TRBJ2-3 | TRBV30 | NA
TGTGCCAGCAGCGCGGGGGGACAGGGCTACGAGCAGTACTTC | CASSAGGQGYEQYF | TRBD1 | TRBJ2-7 | TRBV9 | NA
TGCGCCAGCAGCCAACAGGGGTCCACTGAAGCTTTCTTT | CASSQQGSTEAFF | NA | TRBJ1-1 | TRBV4-1 | NA
TGTGCCAGCAGCACTCCTAGCGGGGGGGGAGCGAATGAGCAGTTCTTC | CASSTPSGGGANEQFF | TRBD2 | TRBJ2-1 | TRBV7-2 | NA
TGTGCCAGCGATAGCGGGGGTGGTACCGGGGAGCTGTTTTTT | CASDSGGGTGELFF | TRBD2 | TRBJ2-2 | TRBV2 | NA
TGTGCCACCAGTGATTCCGGAGCGGGGGACTACAATGAGCAGTTCTTC | CATSDSGAGDYNEQFF | TRBD2 | TRBJ2-1 | TRBV24-1 | NA
TGTGCCAGCAGCTCCAGGACTAGCGGGGGCCAAGAGACCCAGTACTTC | CASSSRTSGGQETQYF | TRBD2 | TRBJ2-5 | TRBV13 | NA
TGTGCCAGCAGTCCCCGGTCGGTTAGCGGAGAGGTCTTGGGCGAGCAGTACTTC | CASSPRSVSGEVLGEQYF | NA | TRBJ2-7 | TRBV27 | NA
TGTGCTAGCAGCTTGGACAGGCAAGAGACCCAGTACTTC | CASSLDRQETQYF | TRBD1 | TRBJ2-5 | TRBV7-7 | NA
TGTGCCAGCAGTTACTCGGTTCGGACAGGTGTCTCTGGGGCCAACGTCCTGACTTTC | CASSYSVRTGVSGANVLTF | TRBD1 | TRBJ2-6 | TRBV6-2/TRBV6-3 | NA
TGTGCCAGCAGCACCACGACAGGGAGCGGTCAGCCCCAGCATTTT | CASSTTTGSGQPQHF | TRBD1 | TRBJ1-5 | TRBV7-9 | NA
TGTGCCAGCAGCTCCCCCATTAGCGGGAAAAACTCCTACGAGCAGTACTTC | CASSSPISGKNSYEQYF | TRBD2 | TRBJ2-7 | TRBV11-2 | NA
TGTGCCAGCTCACCGGGACTGTCTCAAGAGACCCAGTACTTC | CASSPGLSQETQYF | NA | TRBJ2-5 | TRBV18 | few
TGTGCCAGCAGCCAAGAAGGTAGGGCCGTCGGCAGGGCGGCCAAAAACATTCAGTACTTC | CASSQEGRAVGRAAKNIQYF | NA | TRBJ2-4 | TRBV3-1/TRBV3-2 | NA
TGTGCCAGTAGTAATCGTGACAGGGGTTATAGCAATCAGCCCCAGCATTTT | CASSNRDRGYSNQPQHF | TRBD1 | TRBJ1-5 | TRBV19 | NA
TGCGCCAGCAGTCAATCGATGAAGGGACAGGGGGCGCAGGGCAATCAGCCCCAGCATTTT | CASSQSMKGQGAQGNQPQHF | TRBD1 | TRBJ1-5 | TRBV23-1 | NA
TGTGCCAGCAGTCCCCCCCTAGGGCGGGGGGGAGAGCAGTACTTC | CASSPPLGRGGEQYF | TRBD2 | TRBJ2-7 | TRBV28 | NA
TGTGCCAGCAGCTATAGCTCCACCGGGGAGCTGTTTTTT | CASSYSSTGELFF | NA | TRBJ2-2 | TRBV11-2 | NA
TGTGCCAGCACCCGGACAGGGCCTTATAATTCACCCCTCCACTTT | CASTRTGPYNSPLHF | TRBD1 | TRBJ1-6 | TRBV6-5 | NA
TGTGCCAGCAGTTCTAGGGAAGGGGGCTACGATCAGCCCCAGCATTTT | CASSSREGGYDQPQHF | TRBD1 | TRBJ1-5 | TRBV27 | NA
TGTGCCAGCAGCTCCACCCGCGGGGGTGAGACCCAGTACTTC | CASSSTRGGETQYF | TRBD2 | TRBJ2-5 | TRBV11-2 | once
TGTGCCAGCAGCTTGAGGGGGCCCGGCCTAGATACGCAGTATTTT | CASSLRGPGLDTQYF | TRBD1 | TRBJ2-3 | TRBV5-4 | NA
TGTGCCAGCAGTTTAAGGCGTCAGGGCCGCTACGAGCAGTACTTC | CASSLRRQGRYEQYF | NA | TRBJ2-7 | TRBV28 | many
TGTGCCAGTAGTATCCTAGCGGGGGATACGCAGTATTTT | CASSILAGDTQYF | TRBD2 | TRBJ2-3 | TRBV19 | NA
TGTGCCAGTAGTATAGGGAGGGCTAGCGGGGGGAGAGAGACCCAGTACTTC | CASSIGRASGGRETQYF | TRBD2 | TRBJ2-5 | TRBV19 | NA
TGTGCCAGCAGCGTAGCTCAAGGGGTACTCGGGGATACGCAGTATTTT | CASSVAQGVLGDTQYF | NA | TRBJ2-3 | TRBV9 | NA
TGTGCCACCAGTCTCCGGGGAGAGTTCTTC | CATSLRGEFF | NA | TRBJ2-1 | TRBV24-1 | NA
TGTGCCAGCAGCTTAGTGGGCAGGGGCGGTGAAGCTTTCTTT | CASSLVGRGGEAFF | NA | TRBJ1-1 | TRBV13 | NA
TGCGCCAGCAGCTCGCGGGGGACCCAGCGGCGCTACGAGCAGTACTTC | CASSSRGTQRRYEQYF | TRBD2 | TRBJ2-7 | TRBV5-1 | NA
TGTGCCAGCTCACCACTGGCAGACATGAACACTGAAGCTTTCTTT | CASSPLADMNTEAFF | NA | TRBJ1-1 | TRBV18 | NA
TGCGCCAGCAGCTTGACGGGGGGGCCTGTCCTTGAGCAGTTCTTC | CASSLTGGPVLEQFF | TRBD2 | TRBJ2-1 | TRBV5-1 | NA
TGTGCCAGCGGAGCGGCCTACGAGCAGTACTTC | CASGAAYEQYF | NA | TRBJ2-7 | TRBV2 | NA
TGTGCCAGCAGTTTTGGGACAGACTATGGCTACACCTTC | CASSFGTDYGYTF | TRBD1 | TRBJ1-2 | TRBV28 | NA
TGTGCCAGCAGTGAGCACAGGGTTTGGAACACTGAAGCTTTCTTT | CASSEHRVWNTEAFF | NA | TRBJ1-1 | TRBV2 | few
TGTGCCAGCAGTTTTAGACAGGGTGACAGTGAAGCTTTCTTT | CASSFRQGDSEAFF | TRBD1 | TRBJ1-1 | TRBV6-5 | NA
TGCGCCAGCAGCCAAGCGCATCAGGGATCACTCTACGAGCAGTACTTC | CASSQAHQGSLYEQYF | NA | TRBJ2-7 | TRBV4-3 | NA
TGTGCCAGCAGATCCACAGGGTTGGATAGTGGCTACACCTTC | CASRSTGLDSGYTF | NA | TRBJ1-2 | TRBV28 | NA
TGTGCCAGCAGCTCGGGATCAACGGGGGGAGTCCAAGAGACCCAGTACTTC | CASSSGSTGGVQETQYF | TRBD2 | TRBJ2-5 | TRBV5-5 | NA